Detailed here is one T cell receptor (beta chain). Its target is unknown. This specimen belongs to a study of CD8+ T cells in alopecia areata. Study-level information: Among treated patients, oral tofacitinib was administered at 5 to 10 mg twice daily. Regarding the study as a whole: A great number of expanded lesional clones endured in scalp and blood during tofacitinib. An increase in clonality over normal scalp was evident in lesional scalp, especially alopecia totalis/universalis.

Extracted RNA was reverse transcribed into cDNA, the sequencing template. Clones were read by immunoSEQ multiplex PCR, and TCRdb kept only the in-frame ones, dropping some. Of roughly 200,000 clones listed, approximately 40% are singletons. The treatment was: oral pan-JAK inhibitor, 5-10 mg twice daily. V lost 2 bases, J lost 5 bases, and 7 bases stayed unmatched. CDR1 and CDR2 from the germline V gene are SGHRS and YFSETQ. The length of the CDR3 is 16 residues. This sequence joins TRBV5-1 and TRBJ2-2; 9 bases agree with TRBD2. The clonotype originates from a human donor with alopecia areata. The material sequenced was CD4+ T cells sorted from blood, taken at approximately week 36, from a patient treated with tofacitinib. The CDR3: CASSFSSGSSTGELFF. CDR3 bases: TGCGCCAGCAGCTTTAGTAGCGGGAGCTCAACCGGGGAGCTGTTTTTT. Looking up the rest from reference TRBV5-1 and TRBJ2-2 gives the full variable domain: KAGVTQTPRYLIKTRGQQVTLSCSPISGHRSVSWYQQTPGQGLQFLFEYFSETQRNKGNFPGRFSGRQFSNSRSEMNVSTLELGDSALYLCASSFSSGSSTGELFFGEGSRLTVL.